One T cell receptor (beta chain) is described in this entry. These data belong to a study of blood T cell repertoires in COVID-19. The wider study: The origin of the acute and convalescent COVID-19 samples was the United States, Italy and Spain. Nucleic acid was either cDNA or gDNA, and it came from T cells, B-cell-depleted T cells, or PBMCs.

How the authors handled the data: Reference gene primer amplification gave nucleated cell count estimates. The repertoire was sequenced with immunoSEQ multiplex PCR; TCRdb's copy has only in-frame clones and lacks some. V, J and clone size are those of that table, while D and trimming were read from the DNA. The repertoire holds approximately 210,000 clones, with more than 70% as singletons. Source material: peripheral blood. The clonotype was recovered from a man aged 50 to 59 with active or convalescent COVID-19.

The CDR3 DNA follows: TGCGCCAGCAGAGGGAGCTACCAAGAGACCCAGTACTTC. Its protein product is CASRGSYQETQYF. The V gene is TRBV5-1, the J gene TRBJ2-5, with D possibly being TRBD2 (5 bases). Germline CDR1 and CDR2: SGHRS and YFSETQ. The CDR3 totals 13 residues. V shed 5 bases and J shed 0 bases, with 8 bases lying between them. The entire variable domain, with the rest obtained from reference TRBV5-1 and TRBJ2-5, is as follows: KAGVTQTPRYLIKTRGQQVTLSCSPISGHRSVSWYQQTPGQGLQFLFEYFSETQRNKGNFPGRFSGRQFSNSRSEMNVSTLELGDSALYLCASRGSYQETQYFGPGTRLLVL.